This T cell receptor beta chain was found in a study of blood T cell repertoires in COVID-19. Germline lookup yields CDR1 LNHDA and CDR2 SQIVND (reference sequence). The CDR3 spans 18 residues. Between the trimmed V and J ends, which lost 3 bases and 2 bases, there was a span of 21 bases. In its sample, this clone was seen a few times. Sequenced by immunoSEQ multiplex PCR; TCRdb stores in-frame clones only, minus some. The sample lists about 54,000 clones, 80% to 90% occurring once. The sample taken for sequencing was peripheral blood. The clonotype was recovered from a man between 40 and 49 years old with COVID-19, enrolled during active disease. The chain carries TRBV19 and TRBJ2-3; tentatively, D is TRBD2 (6 bases). CDR3 in amino acids: CASSISSWIWRDTDTQYF. The CDR3 bases are TGTGCCAGTAGTATCTCTAGCTGGATTTGGCGGGACACAGATACGCAGTATTTT.